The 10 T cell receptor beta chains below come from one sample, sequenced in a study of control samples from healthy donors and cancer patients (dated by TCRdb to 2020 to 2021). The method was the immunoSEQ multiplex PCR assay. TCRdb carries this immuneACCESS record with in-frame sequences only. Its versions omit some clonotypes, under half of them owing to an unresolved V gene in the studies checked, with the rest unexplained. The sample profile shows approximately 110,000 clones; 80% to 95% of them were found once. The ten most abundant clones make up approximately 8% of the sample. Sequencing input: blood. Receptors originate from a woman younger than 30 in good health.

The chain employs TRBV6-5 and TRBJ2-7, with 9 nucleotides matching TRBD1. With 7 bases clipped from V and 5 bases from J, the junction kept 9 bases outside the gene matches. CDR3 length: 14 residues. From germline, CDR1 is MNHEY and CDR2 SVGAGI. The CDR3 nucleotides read TGTGCCAGCAACACAGGGGGCCATGTGGACGAGCAGTACTTC. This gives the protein CASNTGGHVDEQYF.

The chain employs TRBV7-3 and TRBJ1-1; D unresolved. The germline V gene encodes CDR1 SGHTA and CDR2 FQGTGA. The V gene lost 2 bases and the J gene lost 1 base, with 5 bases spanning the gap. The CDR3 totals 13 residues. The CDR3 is CASSLQENTEAFF. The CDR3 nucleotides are TGTGCCAGCAGCTTACAAGAGAACACTGAAGCTTTCTTT.

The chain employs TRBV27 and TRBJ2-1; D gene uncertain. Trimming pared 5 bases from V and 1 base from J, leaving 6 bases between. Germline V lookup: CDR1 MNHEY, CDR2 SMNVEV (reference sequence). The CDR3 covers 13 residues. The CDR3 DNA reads TGTGCCAGCAGTCCAGAGTCCTACAATGAGCAGTTCTTC. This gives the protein CASSPESYNEQFF.

The CDR3 DNA follows: TGTGCCAGCAGCTCATACGGAACGGGCAGAGAGACCCAGTACTTC. It translates to CASSSYGTGRETQYF. This chain joins TRBV7-2 and TRBJ2-5; D unresolved. Germline V gene sequence: CDR1 SGHTA, CDR2 FQGNSA. V lost 4 bases, J lost 4 bases, and 16 bases lay in between. The CDR3 extends over 15 amino acids.

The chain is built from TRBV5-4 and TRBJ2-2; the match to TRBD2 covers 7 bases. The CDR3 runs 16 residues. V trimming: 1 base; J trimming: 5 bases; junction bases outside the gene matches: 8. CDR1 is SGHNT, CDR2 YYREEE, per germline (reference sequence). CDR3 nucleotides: TGTGCCAGCAGCTTGAGGGAGGGCGCGAGGACCGGGGAGCTGTTTTTT. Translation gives CASSLREGARTGELFF. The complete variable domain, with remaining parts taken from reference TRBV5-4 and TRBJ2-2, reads ETGVTQSPTHLIKTRGQQVTLRCSSQSGHNTVSWYQQALGQGPQFIFQYYREEENGRGNFPPRFSGLQFPNYSSELNVNALELDDSALYLCASSLREGARTGELFFGEGSRLTVL.

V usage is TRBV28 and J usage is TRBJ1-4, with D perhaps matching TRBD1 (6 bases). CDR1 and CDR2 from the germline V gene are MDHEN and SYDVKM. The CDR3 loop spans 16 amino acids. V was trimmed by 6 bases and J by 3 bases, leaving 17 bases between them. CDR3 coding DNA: TGTGCCAGCAGCTCACCCTACAGGGATGCTAATGAAAAACTGTTTTTT. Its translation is CASSSPYRDANEKLFF.

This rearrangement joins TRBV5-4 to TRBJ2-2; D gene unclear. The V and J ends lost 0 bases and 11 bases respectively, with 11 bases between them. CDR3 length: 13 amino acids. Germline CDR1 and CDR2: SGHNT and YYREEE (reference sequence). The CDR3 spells CASSLASRVELFF. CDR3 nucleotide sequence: TGTGCCAGCAGCTTGGCCAGTAGGGTCGAGCTGTTTTTT.

DNA for the CDR3: TGTGCCAGCAGCCAAGAGGGGGCAGGGGTGTCCTACGAGCAGTACTTC. Encoded protein: CASSQEGAGVSYEQYF. The rearrangement uses TRBV14 and TRBJ2-7; maybe TRBD1 (6 bases). This CDR3 comprises 16 residues. Germline CDR1 SGHDN, CDR2 FVKESK. V was clipped by 0 bases and J by 1 base, with 13 bases between them. Looking up the rest from reference TRBV14 and TRBJ2-7 gives the full variable domain: EAGVTQFPSHSVIEKGQTVTLRCDPISGHDNLYWYRRVMGKEIKFLLHFVKESKQDESGMPNNRFLAERTGGTYSTLKVQPAELEDSGVYFCASSQEGAGVSYEQYFGPGTRLTVT.

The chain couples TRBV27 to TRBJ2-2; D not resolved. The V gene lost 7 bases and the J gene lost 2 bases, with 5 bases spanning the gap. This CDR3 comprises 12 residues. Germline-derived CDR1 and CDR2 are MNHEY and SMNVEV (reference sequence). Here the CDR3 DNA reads TGTGCCAGCACGACAAACACCGGGGAGCTGTTTTTT. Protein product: CASTTNTGELFF.

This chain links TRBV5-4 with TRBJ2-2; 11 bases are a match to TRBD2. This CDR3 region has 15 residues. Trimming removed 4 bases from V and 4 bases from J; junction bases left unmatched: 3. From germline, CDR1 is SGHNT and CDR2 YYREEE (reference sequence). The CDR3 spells CASSQTSGSTGELFF. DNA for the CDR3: TGTGCCAGCAGCCAAACTAGCGGGAGCACCGGGGAGCTGTTTTTT. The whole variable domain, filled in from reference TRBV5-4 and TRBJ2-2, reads ETGVTQSPTHLIKTRGQQVTLRCSSQSGHNTVSWYQQALGQGPQFIFQYYREEENGRGNFPPRFSGLQFPNYSSELNVNALELDDSALYLCASSQTSGSTGELFFGEGSRLTVL.